This TCR beta chain appears in the sequencing data of a study of T cells after posttransplantation cyclophosphamide. Whole-study findings and limits: Skin or GI-infiltrating T cells shared few TRB sequences with blood.

As regards this clone: Antigen: not known.

The related graft donor's blood sample was taken on the day of bone marrow donation. The naive gate required viable CD3+CD4+ or CD3+CD8+ cells with CCR7+CD45RA+CD45RO-CD95-CD27+CD28+ phenotype. Using immunoSEQ multiplex PCR, the repertoire was profiled, and TCRdb retains in-frame clones only, with some absent. This table holds about 21,000 clones, roughly 98% found once. The CDR3 is 18 amino acids. The chain carries TRBV21-1 and TRBJ1-2; the table's D call of TRBD1 was not tested on the DNA. TRBV21-1 is deemed a pseudogene. The TCR was taken from a man in his forties in good health, CMV-negative, and a related stem cell transplant donor. Sequenced material: naive CD8+ T cells sorted from PBMCs. The CDR3 loop reads CASGANGQEPLANYGYTF. CDR3 sequence (DNA): TGTGCCAGCGGCGCGAACGGACAGGAACCCTTAGCTAACTATGGCTACACCTTC.